Listed below are T cell receptor beta chains from one sample, sequenced in a study of OX40 agonist ivuxolimab in advanced cancers. Clones were sequenced by immunoSEQ multiplex PCR, and TCRdb holds only the in-frame ones, with some missing. The profile shows approximately 20,000 clones, roughly 79% of them singletons. The sample here was CD4+ or CD8+ T cells sorted from blood, taken in a trial of the OX40 agonist ivuxolimab. The receptors were gathered from an adult with an advanced solid tumor such as melanoma, head and neck, liver or kidney cancer. CDR3s include the opening cysteine and the closing phenylalanine or tryptophan. The order of the fields is clone size, J gene, V gene, D gene, CDR3 protein, CDR3 DNA. A D gene is named only where the DNA matches it firmly. Expanded clones get a size class; other rows say once, few or many, or leave the size out.

size: once
J: TRBJ2-7
V: TRBV6-1
D: TRBD1
CDR3: CASKWETGDSYEQYF
DNA: TGTGCCAGCAAGTGGGAAACAGGGGACTCCTACGAGCAGTACTTC

size: -
J: TRBJ1-1
V: TRBV4-3
D: -
CDR3: CASSQDVKGYMNTEAFF
DNA: TGCGCCAGCAGCCAAGATGTAAAGGGGTACATGAACACTGAAGCTTTCTTT

size: -
J: TRBJ2-3
V: TRBV7-8
D: -
CDR3: CASSWAWTHTDTQYF
DNA: TGTGCCAGCAGCTGGGCATGGACCCACACAGATACGCAGTATTTT

size: -
J: TRBJ2-7
V: TRBV5-6
D: -
CDR3: CASTSPGDEQYF
DNA: TGTGCCAGCACTTCCCCCGGCGACGAGCAGTACTTC

size: -
J: TRBJ2-6
V: TRBV27
D: TRBD2
CDR3: CASSLWGILGERDPSGANVLTF
DNA: TGTGCCAGCAGTTTATGGGGTATTCTGGGGGAGCGGGACCCGTCTGGGGCCAACGTCCTGACTTTC

size: few
J: TRBJ2-7
V: TRBV15
D: TRBD2
CDR3: CATSRSPAGGSYEQYF
DNA: TGTGCCACCAGCAGGTCCCCAGCGGGGGGTTCCTACGAGCAGTACTTC

size: -
J: TRBJ2-3
V: TRBV27
D: TRBD1
CDR3: CASSRSGQGLSDTQYF
DNA: TGTGCCAGCAGTCGATCCGGACAGGGTCTGTCAGATACGCAGTATTTT

size: -
J: TRBJ1-4
V: TRBV6-1
D: -
CDR3: CASRDTRTLSEKLFF
DNA: TGTGCCAGCAGAGACACACGGACCCTAAGCGAAAAACTGTTTTTT

size: once
J: TRBJ2-5
V: TRBV7-6
D: TRBD1
CDR3: CASSPTGGWETQYF
DNA: TGTGCCAGCAGCCCTACAGGGGGCTGGGAGACCCAGTACTTC

size: -
J: TRBJ2-2
V: TRBV9
D: -
CDR3: CASSVGGTGELFF
DNA: TGTGCCAGCAGCGTAGGGGGCACCGGGGAGCTGTTTTTT

size: -
J: TRBJ1-2
V: TRBV2
D: -
CDR3: CASKLSGNYGYTF
DNA: TGTGCCAGCAAACTATCGGGGAACTATGGCTACACCTTC

size: once
J: TRBJ1-2
V: TRBV4-2
D: TRBD1
CDR3: CASSLPGQANYGYTF
DNA: TGTGCCAGCAGCTTGCCGGGACAGGCTAACTATGGCTACACCTTC

size: -
J: TRBJ2-7
V: TRBV30
D: -
CDR3: CAWRTGDGTKAYEQYF
DNA: TGTGCCTGGAGGACAGGGGACGGGACTAAGGCCTACGAGCAGTACTTC

size: medium-sized
J: TRBJ2-2
V: TRBV7-9
D: TRBD2
CDR3: CASSSTGTRVGYNTGELFF
DNA: TGTGCCAGCAGCTCCACCGGGACTAGAGTCGGGTATAACACCGGGGAGCTGTTTTTT

size: -
J: TRBJ2-3
V: TRBV14
D: -
CDR3: CASSQDSLDTQYF
DNA: TGTGCCAGCAGCCAGGACAGTTTGGATACGCAGTATTTT

size: -
J: TRBJ2-1
V: TRBV7-9
D: TRBD2
CDR3: CASSSWTSGSNRYNEQFF
DNA: TGTGCCAGCAGCTCCTGGACTAGCGGGTCCAATCGCTACAATGAGCAGTTCTTC

size: few
J: TRBJ2-7
V: TRBV18
D: -
CDR3: CASSPGQGGPYEQYF
DNA: TGTGCCAGCTCACCAGGACAAGGGGGTCCATACGAGCAGTACTTC

size: -
J: TRBJ2-7
V: TRBV4-1
D: -
CDR3: CASSQESRSTYEQYF
DNA: TGCGCCAGCAGCCAAGAATCCAGGTCTACCTACGAGCAGTACTTC

size: few
J: TRBJ2-1
V: TRBV29-1
D: TRBD2
CDR3: CSVEDWGSGSYVDEQFF
DNA: TGCAGCGTTGAAGATTGGGGTAGCGGGAGTTATGTAGATGAGCAGTTCTTC

size: -
J: TRBJ2-3
V: TRBV6-4
D: TRBD1
CDR3: CASSGDSGSDTQYF
DNA: TGTGCCAGCAGCGGGGACAGTGGTTCAGATACGCAGTATTTT

size: -
J: TRBJ2-3
V: TRBV7-8
D: -
CDR3: CASSPWDLGADTQYF
DNA: TGTGCCAGCAGCCCATGGGACCTTGGGGCAGATACGCAGTATTTT

size: -
J: TRBJ1-6
V: TRBV28
D: -
CDR3: CASRGDGSYNSPLHF
DNA: TGTGCCAGCAGGGGGGACGGATCCTATAATTCACCCCTCCACTTT

size: few
J: TRBJ1-2
V: TRBV14
D: -
CDR3: CASSPQGLGYTF
DNA: TGTGCCAGCAGCCCGCAGGGTTTAGGCTACACCTTC

size: -
J: TRBJ2-7
V: TRBV13
D: -
CDR3: CASSSYQQGVTYEQYF
DNA: TGTGCCAGCAGCTCATACCAACAGGGTGTCACCTACGAGCAGTACTTC

size: -
J: TRBJ1-6
V: TRBV7-9
D: -
CDR3: CASSLHYNSPLHF
DNA: TGTGCCAGCAGCTTACACTATAATTCACCCCTCCACTTT

size: -
J: TRBJ1-1
V: TRBV7-8
D: TRBD1
CDR3: CASSSTGIGDTEAFF
DNA: TGTGCCAGCAGCTCGACAGGGATTGGGGACACTGAAGCTTTCTTT

size: once
J: TRBJ1-4
V: TRBV9
D: -
CDR3: CASSVGQGKLFF
DNA: TGTGCCAGCAGCGTAGGGCAGGGAAAACTGTTTTTT

size: -
J: TRBJ1-4
V: TRBV7-9
D: -
CDR3: CASSLDRTATNEKLFF
DNA: TGTGCCAGCAGCTTAGACCGGACAGCAACTAATGAAAAACTGTTTTTT

size: -
J: TRBJ2-7
V: TRBV4-3
D: -
CDR3: CASSQGLFIYEQYF
DNA: TGCGCCAGCAGCCAAGGACTATTCATCTACGAGCAGTACTTC